The text below deals with one T cell receptor (beta chain). The target antigen is unknown. The sample originates from a study of vaccination effects on CD4 cells after COVID-19. As for the study in general: Post-vaccine specimens were collected at a median of 72 days following the second dose.

The CDR3 runs to 16 residues. Germline V gene lookup returns CDR1 SGHAT and CDR2 FQNNGV. The V gene end was trimmed by 5 bases and the J gene end by 6 bases; junction bases not matched to a gene: 11. Peptide-pool stimulation followed by sequencing identified expanded antigen-specific CD4+ clonotypes in the ViraFEST assay. With about 9 days of culture completed, CD4+ T cells were isolated. Two doses of either BNT162b2 or mRNA-1273 were given to each participant. Cultures received IL-2 medium that replaced half the medium on days 3 and 7. Sequencing was performed with immunoSEQ multiplex PCR; in TCRdb, only in-frame clones are kept and a portion is missing. Seen here are tens of thousands of clones, around 70% observed once, and the top ten hold 12%. The study's findings and limits: Clonal contraction was marked in infection- and vaccine-induced clones late after vaccination. Limitations: small convalescent group and missing early post-infection timepoints.

This rearrangement joins TRBV11-2 to TRBJ2-1; 9 nucleotides line up with TRBD2. Source: CD4+ T cells from PBMCs cultured with HCoV-229E spike peptides, taken after COVID-19 vaccination. The TCR was taken from a human donor who received a COVID-19 vaccine. The CDR3 DNA is TGTGCCAGCAGCCAAAGATTAGCGGGAGACGTCAATGAGCAGTTCTTC. This encodes CASSQRLAGDVNEQFF.